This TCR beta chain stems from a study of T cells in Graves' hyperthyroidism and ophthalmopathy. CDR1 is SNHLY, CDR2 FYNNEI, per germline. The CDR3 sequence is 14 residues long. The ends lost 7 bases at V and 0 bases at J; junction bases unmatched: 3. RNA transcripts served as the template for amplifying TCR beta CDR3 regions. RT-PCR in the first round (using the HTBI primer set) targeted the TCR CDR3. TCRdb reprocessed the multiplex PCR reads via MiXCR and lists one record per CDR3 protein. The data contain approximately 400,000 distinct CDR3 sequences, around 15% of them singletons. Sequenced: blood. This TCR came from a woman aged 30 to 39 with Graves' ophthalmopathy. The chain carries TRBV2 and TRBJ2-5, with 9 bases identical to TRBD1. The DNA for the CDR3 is TGTGCCAGCACAAGGGACAGGGACCAAGAGACCCAGTACTTC. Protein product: CASTRDRDQETQYF.